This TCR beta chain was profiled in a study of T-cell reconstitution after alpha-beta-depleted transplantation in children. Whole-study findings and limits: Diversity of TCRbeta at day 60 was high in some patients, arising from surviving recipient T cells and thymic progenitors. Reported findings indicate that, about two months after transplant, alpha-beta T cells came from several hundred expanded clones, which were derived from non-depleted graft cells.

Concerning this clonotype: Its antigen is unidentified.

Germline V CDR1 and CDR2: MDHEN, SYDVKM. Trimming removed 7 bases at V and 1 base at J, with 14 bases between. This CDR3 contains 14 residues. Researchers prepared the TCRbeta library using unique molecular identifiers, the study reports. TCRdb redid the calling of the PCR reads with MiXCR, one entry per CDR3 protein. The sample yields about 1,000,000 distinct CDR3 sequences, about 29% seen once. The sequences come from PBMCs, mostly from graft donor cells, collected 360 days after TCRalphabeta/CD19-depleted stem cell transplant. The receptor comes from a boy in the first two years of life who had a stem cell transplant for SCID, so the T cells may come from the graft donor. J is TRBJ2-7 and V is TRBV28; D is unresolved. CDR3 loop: CASTPVGLSYEQYF. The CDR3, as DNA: TGTGCCAGCACCCCGGTAGGTCTGTCCTACGAGCAGTACTTC.